These 12 T cell receptor beta chains originate from one sample sequenced in a study of blood T cells in healthy people across ages. Using a J-beta primer mix together with a sample-barcoded 5' primer, a second PCR was run for about 6 to 11 cycles. TCRdb recomputed calls from the 5' RACE reads with MiXCR, one row per CDR3 protein. This table has 1.5 million to 2 million distinct CDR3 sequences, about 49% appearing once. Material for sequencing was blood. These receptors all come from a middle-aged woman in good health.

This clonotype was observed many times. The chain carries TRBV12-3 or TRBV12-4 and TRBJ2-7; weak D call: TRBD1 (6 bases). V lost 4 bases to trimming and J lost 3 bases, with 10 bases between them. The CDR3 length is 13 residues. CDR3 nucleotides: TGTGCCAGCAGTTCAGGGGACCTCTACGAGCAGTACTTC. Translated: CASSSGDLYEQYF.

This clonotype appeared once. The chain couples TRBV6-2 or TRBV6-3 to TRBJ2-7; TRBD1 might be the D (6 bases). The CDR3 runs to 15 residues. The ends were cut back, 5 bases at V and 12 bases at J, with 26 bases in the middle. Germline CDR1 MNHEY, CDR2 SVGEGT. DNA of the CDR3: TGTGCCAGCAGTCCTTGGCTTGGACAGAAAGAGACCCCGTACTTC. Protein sequence: CASSPWLGQKETPYF.

The chain recombines TRBV28 with TRBJ2-7; maybe TRBD1 (6 bases). This CDR3 region has 16 residues. V was cut by 6 bases and J by 3 bases, with 21 bases left in between. Germline CDR1 reads MDHEN; CDR2 reads SYDVKM. The CDR3: CASRGRGRGVFYEQYF. The CDR3 nucleotides are TGTGCCAGCAGAGGTCGGGGCAGGGGAGTTTTCTACGAGCAGTACTTC.

This clonotype was detected only once. Sequence at one end of the junction differs from germline and may be a read error. The chain joins TRBV4-1 to TRBJ2-3; D tentatively fits TRBD1 or TRBD2 (6 bases each). The CDR3 has 16 amino acids. The germline V gene has CDR1 MGHRA and CDR2 YSYEKL. CDR3 region: CASSQEGGAVADTQYF. The CDR3 region has the DNA TGCGCCAGCAGTCAAGAGGGGGGCGCGGTAGCAGATACGCAGTATTTT.

This chain uses TRBV5-1 with TRBJ2-4, with 8 positions matching TRBD1. The CDR3 contains 15 residues. The germline CDR1 and CDR2 sequences are SGHRS and YFSETQ. Trimming took 0 bases from V and 5 from J; bases not matched to a gene: 4. The CDR3: CASSLGSRGQNIQYF. The CDR3, as DNA: TGCGCCAGCAGCTTGGGGTCCAGGGGGCAAAACATTCAGTACTTC.

This clonotype has more than one count but fewer than ten. The chain links TRBV12-3 or TRBV12-4 to TRBJ2-3; possibly TRBD1 for D (7 bases). CDR3 length equals 15 residues. Trimming removed 4 bases at V and 6 bases at J, with 17 bases between. DNA for the CDR3: TGTGCCAGCAGTTCAGGGGGGTACGGTATCGATACGCAGTATTTT. It translates to CASSSGGYGIDTQYF.

The chain couples TRBV7-2 to TRBJ2-1; 10 nucleotides align to TRBD2. The CDR3 is made up of 15 amino acids. Germline CDR1 and CDR2: SGHTA and FQGNSA. V was pared by 5 bases and J by 5 bases, with 6 bases of the junction left unmatched. CDR3 coding DNA: TGTGCCAGCAGCCCATGGACTAGCGGCCACAATGAGCAGTTCTTC. As protein: CASSPWTSGHNEQFF.

The chain has TRBV11-2 and TRBJ2-1; 13 nucleotides match TRBD2. Germline CDR1 SGHAT, CDR2 FQNNGV. J gave up 2 bases and V 4 bases, and 5 bases lay outside the gene matches. CDR3 length: 17 amino acids. The CDR3 loop reads CASSSQGTSGAYNEQFF. CDR3 sequence (DNA): TGTGCCAGCAGCTCCCAGGGGACTAGCGGGGCCTACAATGAGCAGTTCTTC.

This chain joins TRBV7-8 and TRBJ2-1; 9 bases map to TRBD1. Germline V lookup: CDR1 SGHVS, CDR2 FQNEAQ. After removal of 1 base from V and 13 bases from J, the junction contained 8 bases not matched to a gene. CDR3 length: 14 residues. The CDR3 nucleotides are TGTGCCAGCAGCTTAGGGGACAGGGTCTGCAAACAGTTCTTC. It is translated as CASSLGDRVCKQFF.

This clonotype was observed a few times. The V and J genes are TRBV7-8 and TRBJ2-3; D is ambiguous. Trimming took off 4 bases at V and 6 bases at J, with 14 bases between the two ends. There are 14 residues in the CDR3. CDR1 SGHVS and CDR2 FQNEAQ come from the germline V gene. CDR3 amino acids: CASSSPPHSDTQYF. DNA for the CDR3: TGTGCCAGCAGCTCGCCTCCTCATTCGGATACGCAGTATTTT.

This clonotype was picked up a small number of times. The rearrangement uses TRBV6-2 or TRBV6-3 and TRBJ2-4; 9 bases fit TRBD1. The DNA end is more similar to TRBJ2-5, so the J call may be wrong. CDR1 MNHEY and CDR2 SVGEGT come from the germline V gene. The length of the CDR3 is 15 residues. Here the CDR3 reads CASSRGGQGTETQYF. DNA for the CDR3: TGTGCCAGCAGTCGAGGGGGACAGGGAACGGAGACCCAGTACTTC.

This clonotype appeared a few times. The rearrangement joins TRBV6-2 or TRBV6-3 to TRBJ1-4; unclear D gene. The CDR3 spans 14 residues. CDR1 is MNHEY, CDR2 SVGEGT, per germline. V lost 6 bases and J lost 1, with 9 bases in between. The CDR3 bases are TGTGCCAGCAGAACCGGGAGAACTAATGAAAAACTGTTTTTT. It translates to CASRTGRTNEKLFF.